Listed here are 31 T cell receptor beta chains from one sample, sequenced in a study of blood T cell repertoires in COVID-19. Sequencing used immunoSEQ multiplex PCR; TCRdb keeps in-frame clones, though not all of them. The table records more than 100,000 clones, roughly 90% of them present only once. Sequencing used peripheral blood. Every receptor here comes from a human donor in a cohort sampled during active COVID-19.

The V and J genes are TRBV11-2 and TRBJ1-4; 9 nucleotides align to TRBD1. The CDR3 consists of 15 residues. V dropped 5 bases and J dropped 7; count of bases not matched to a gene: 8. Per the germline V gene, CDR1 is SGHAT and CDR2 is FQNNGV. Here the CDR3 DNA reads TGTGCCAGCAGCACGATGGGACAGGGAGGTGAAAAACTGTTTTTT. Translated: CASSTMGQGGEKLFF.

The chain is built from TRBV5-1 and TRBJ1-2; unclear D gene. The CDR3 loop spans 14 amino acids. Germline values: CDR1 SGHRS, CDR2 YFSETQ. V was shortened by 5 bases and J by 6 bases, with 17 bases between the two germline ends. CDR3 nucleotides: TGCGCCAGCAGGGTGGATCTGGGCCAGGATGGCTACACCTTC. Its protein is CASRVDLGQDGYTF.

The V and J genes are TRBV11-2 and TRBJ2-1, with 10 nucleotides matching TRBD1. This CDR3 has 16 residues. Looked up from germline, CDR1 is SGHAT and CDR2 is FQNNGV. V trimming: 3 bases; J trimming: 6 bases; junction bases outside the gene matches: 8. CDR3 bases: TGTGCCAGCAGCTTTCTCGGGGACAGGGGAATCAATGAGCAGTTCTTC. Amino acids: CASSFLGDRGINEQFF.

The chain uses TRBV27 and TRBJ1-6; D is uncertain. Per the germline V gene, CDR1 is MNHEY and CDR2 is SMNVEV (reference sequence). V dropped 1 base and J dropped 6 bases, with 4 bases sitting between them. This CDR3 contains 13 residues. The CDR3 DNA reads as TGTGCCAGCAGTTTATGGGCTAATTCACCCCTCCACTTT. Translation gives CASSLWANSPLHF.

The V call is TRBV5-1, the J call TRBJ2-7; 9 bases are a match to TRBD1. J gave up 5 bases and V 1 base, and 10 bases lay outside the gene matches. This CDR3 is built from 16 residues. Per germline, CDR1 SGHRS and CDR2 YFSETQ. CDR3 residues: CASSLLSGQGFDEQYF. CDR3 nucleotides: TGCGCCAGCAGCTTGCTGTCGGGACAGGGTTTCGACGAGCAGTACTTC.

The chain joins TRBV28 to TRBJ2-1, with 7 bases lining up with TRBD1. Germline V gene sequence: CDR1 MDHEN, CDR2 SYDVKM. The V segment lost 4 bases and the J segment 3 bases; nucleotides outside the gene matches: 0. This CDR3 is 13 amino acids long. DNA for the CDR3: TGTGCCAGCAGTTGGGACAGCTACAATGAGCAGTTCTTC. Translated: CASSWDSYNEQFF.

The rearrangement joins TRBV27 to TRBJ2-2, with 10 bases lining up with TRBD1. The CDR3 spans 15 residues. Germline CDR1 reads MNHEY; CDR2 reads SMNVEV (reference sequence). Trimming removed 7 bases from V and 3 bases from J; junction bases left unmatched: 5. CDR3 loop: CASTRQGAYTGELFF. CDR3 in DNA: TGTGCCAGCACTCGACAGGGGGCCTACACCGGGGAGCTGTTTTTT.

V is TRBV9 and J is TRBJ2-3, with 9 bases fitting TRBD1. Unmatched junction bases numbered 7, after V lost 4 bases and J lost 7 bases. CDR1 and CDR2 from the germline V gene are SGDLS and YYNGEE. This CDR3 region has 14 residues. The CDR3 spells CASSSGQGPYTQYF. Written as DNA, the CDR3 is TGTGCCAGCAGCTCGGGACAGGGACCGTATACGCAGTATTTT.

The V and J genes are TRBV7-9 and TRBJ2-5; 7 bases match TRBD1. The CDR3 totals 15 residues. The germline CDR1 and CDR2 sequences are SEHNR and FQNEAQ (reference sequence). The trim removed 3 bases at V and 4 bases at J, leaving 8 bases unmatched. As DNA, the CDR3 is TGTGCCAGCAGCTTGCAACAGGGGTCGTCAGAGACCCAGTACTTC. It is translated as CASSLQQGSSETQYF.

The J gene is TRBJ2-1, the V gene TRBV9; D unresolved. Germline CDR1 SGDLS, CDR2 YYNGEE. This CDR3 comprises 14 residues. Trimming shortened V by 0 bases and J by 9 bases, and 13 bases separated the two germline ends. CDR3 sequence: CASSVGEVRGEQFF. The CDR3, as DNA: TGTGCCAGCAGCGTAGGCGAGGTCCGCGGTGAGCAGTTCTTC. Combining the CDR3 with reference TRBV9 and TRBJ2-1 gives the whole variable domain DSGVTQTPKHLITATGQRVTLRCSPRSGDLSVYWYQQSLDQGLQFLIQYYNGEERAKGNILERFSAQQFPDLHSELNLSSLELGDSALYFCASSVGEVRGEQFFGPGTRLTVL.

The gene calls are TRBV7-9 and TRBJ1-2, with 10 bases identical to TRBD1. The junction had 5 bases not matched to a gene; V was cut back by 6 bases and J by 4 bases. Germline lookup yields CDR1 SEHNR and CDR2 FQNEAQ (reference sequence). The CDR3 consists of 14 residues. DNA for the CDR3: TGTGCCAGCAGACGACAGGGGGCAGGCTATGGCTACACCTTC. Translated, it gives CASRRQGAGYGYTF.

The chain uses TRBV6-6 and TRBJ2-7; 10 bases fit TRBD2. CDR1 and CDR2 from the germline V gene are MNHNY and SVGAGI (reference sequence). The V and J ends lost 3 bases and 4 bases, in that order; junction bases with no gene match: 6. The CDR3 length is 15 residues. The CDR3 region has the DNA TGTGCCAGCAGTTATTTCGAGCGGGAGGGGTACGAGCAGTACTTC. Its protein is CASSYFEREGYEQYF.

The V and J genes are TRBV7-2 and TRBJ1-2, with D possibly matching TRBD1 (5 bases). This CDR3 spans 16 amino acids. Germline CDR1 reads SGHTA; CDR2 reads FQGNSA. V lost 0 bases to trimming and J lost 8 bases, with 19 bases between them. In DNA, the CDR3 is TGTGCCAGCAGCTTAGCAGGGGCATATAGTGTTAAGGGCTACACCTTC. This encodes CASSLAGAYSVKGYTF.

V gene TRBV5-1 combines with J gene TRBJ2-5; D uncertain. Germline-derived CDR1 and CDR2 are SGHRS and YFSETQ. CDR3 length: 12 residues. V lost 2 bases and J lost 5, with 7 bases in between. The chain's CDR3 is CASSLSRETQYF. CDR3 in DNA: TGCGCCAGCAGCTTATCCCGGGAGACCCAGTACTTC.

This sequence joins TRBV4-1 and TRBJ2-7, with D unclear. Germline-derived CDR1 and CDR2 are MGHRA and YSYEKL. V gave up 0 bases and J gave up 7 bases, with 10 bases separating them. The CDR3 loop spans 13 amino acids. The CDR3 DNA follows: TGCGCCAGCAGCCAAGAAATGTGGCAGGAGCAGTACTTC. As protein: CASSQEMWQEQYF.

This chain uses TRBV4-1 with TRBJ2-5, with 10 bases lining up with TRBD2. Trimming at V came to 3 bases and at J to 5 bases, leaving 6 bases not matched to a gene. The CDR3 contains 15 residues. CDR1 MGHRA and CDR2 YSYEKL come from the germline V gene. The CDR3 sequence is CASSHPGLAIETQYF. DNA for the CDR3: TGCGCCAGCAGCCACCCGGGACTAGCGATCGAGACCCAGTACTTC.

The gene calls are TRBV11-2 and TRBJ2-7, with D possibly matching TRBD2 (6 bases). Trimming left V 1 base short and J 3 bases short, with 13 bases between. Germline V gives CDR1 SGHAT, CDR2 FQNNGV. The CDR3 is 15 residues long. The CDR3 here is CASSLGVGGNYEQYF. The CDR3 coding sequence is TGTGCCAGCAGCTTAGGGGTAGGAGGGAACTACGAGCAGTACTTC.

The chain couples TRBV27 to TRBJ2-1; 8 bases align to TRBD2. The V and J ends lost 0 bases and 7 bases, in that order; junction bases with no gene match: 8. CDR1 is MNHEY, CDR2 SMNVEV, per germline (reference sequence). The CDR3 is 16 amino acids. Written as DNA, the CDR3 is TGTGCCAGCAGTTTATCAGCGGGAGATAGTACTAATGAGCAGTTCTTC. Protein: CASSLSAGDSTNEQFF.

The chain uses TRBV12-3 or TRBV12-4 and TRBJ2-7; D uncertain. V dropped 2 bases and J dropped 5 bases, with 10 bases sitting between them. This CDR3 region has 13 residues. CDR3 nucleotide sequence: TGTGCCAGCAGTTTAAGTGGCTTCGACGAGCAGTACTTC. This gives the protein CASSLSGFDEQYF.

The chain uses TRBV27 and TRBJ2-1, with 8 positions matching TRBD2. CDR3 length: 19 amino acids. CDR1 and CDR2 (germline): MNHEY, SMNVEV (reference sequence). J gave up 2 bases and V 3 bases, and 15 bases lay outside the gene matches. The CDR3 DNA reads TGTGCCAGCAGTTTCGATACACCGGGGCTAGCGGGTACCTACAATGAGCAGTTCTTC. It specifies CASSFDTPGLAGTYNEQFF.

This clone came up a few times. The V gene is TRBV27, the J gene TRBJ2-7; D might be TRBD2 (5 bases). The CDR3 has 14 amino acids. The V gene's germline CDR1 is MNHEY and CDR2 SMNVEV (reference sequence). V was clipped by 5 bases and J by 0 bases, with 11 bases between them. Here the CDR3 DNA reads TGTGCCAGCAGTGCCGGACTGATCTCCTACGAGCAGTACTTC. Translation gives CASSAGLISYEQYF.

V gene TRBV25-1 combines with J gene TRBJ2-1; the match to TRBD2 covers 10 bases. This CDR3 spans 16 amino acids. After removal of 2 bases from V and 8 bases from J, the junction contained 9 bases not matched to a gene. Germline V CDR1 and CDR2: MGHDK, SYGVNS. CDR3 bases: TGTGCCAGCAGTGAACGAACTAGCGGGACCGGCTATGAGCAGTTCTTC. It yields the protein CASSERTSGTGYEQFF.

This chain uses TRBV28 with TRBJ1-3; D is unresolved. This CDR3 has 16 residues. Between the trimmed V and J ends, which lost 1 base and 0 bases, there was a span of 10 bases. The germline CDR1 and CDR2 sequences are MDHEN and SYDVKM. CDR3: CASSLLGGYSGNTIYF. The CDR3 DNA is TGTGCCAGCAGTTTATTAGGAGGGTACTCTGGAAACACCATATATTTT.

The table lists this clone with a count of one. V usage is TRBV7-2 and J usage is TRBJ2-3; 11 bases match TRBD2. V was pared by 3 bases and J by 2 bases, with 10 bases of the junction left unmatched. The germline CDR1 and CDR2 sequences are SGHTA and FQGNSA. The CDR3 spans 18 residues. CDR3 DNA: TGTGCCAGCAGCTTGGGCCTTTTAGCGGGGGGGGACACAGATACGCAGTATTTT. Translation: CASSLGLLAGGDTDTQYF.

The V and J genes are TRBV7-3 and TRBJ2-2; weak D call: TRBD1 (7 bases). Germline CDR1 SGHTA, CDR2 FQGTGA. This CDR3 is 16 amino acids long. Deletions cut 3 bases from V and 3 bases from J, with 14 bases between. The CDR3 loop reads CASSFYRGGDTGELFF. The CDR3 nucleotides read TGTGCCAGCAGCTTCTACAGGGGAGGCGACACCGGGGAGCTGTTTTTT. The full variable domain, its missing parts supplied by reference TRBV7-3 and TRBJ2-2, is GAGVSQTPSNKVTEKGKYVELRCDPISGHTALYWYRQSLGQGPEFLIYFQGTGAADDSGLPNDRFFAVRPEGSVSTLKIQRTERGDSAVYLCASSFYRGGDTGELFFGEGSRLTVL.

The V and J genes are TRBV7-3 and TRBJ2-7; TRBD1 aligns across 7 bases. The CDR3 is made up of 19 amino acids. Germline CDR1 and CDR2: SGHTA and FQGTGA. The trim removed 5 bases at V and 1 base at J, leaving 20 bases unmatched. DNA of the CDR3: TGTGCCAGCAGCGACACCGGGTGGGTCAGGGGGACCACTTCCTACGAGCAGTACTTC. Its translation is CASSDTGWVRGTTSYEQYF. Looking up the rest from reference TRBV7-3 and TRBJ2-7 gives the full variable domain: GAGVSQTPSNKVTEKGKYVELRCDPISGHTALYWYRQSLGQGPEFLIYFQGTGAADDSGLPNDRFFAVRPEGSVSTLKIQRTERGDSAVYLCASSDTGWVRGTTSYEQYFGPGTRLTVT.

The chain has TRBV11-2 and TRBJ2-5; TRBD2 matches 9 bases. This CDR3 region has 16 residues. CDR1 is SGHAT and CDR2 is FQNNGV in the germline V gene. The junction had 7 bases not matched to a gene; V was cut back by 0 bases and J by 5 bases. CDR3 amino acids: CASSLEGSGSGETQYF. Written as DNA, the CDR3 is TGTGCCAGCAGCTTAGAAGGTAGCGGGAGTGGGGAGACCCAGTACTTC.

V gene TRBV2 combines with J gene TRBJ2-1; no definite D call. Germline values: CDR1 SNHLY, CDR2 FYNNEI. The CDR3 runs 11 residues. V gave up 4 bases and J gave up 5 bases, with 3 bases separating them. The CDR3 sequence: CASSADNEQFF. The CDR3 DNA follows: TGTGCCAGCAGTGCAGACAATGAGCAGTTCTTC.

The chain recombines TRBV6-5 with TRBJ1-1; D remains ambiguous. The CDR3 loop spans 13 amino acids. The germline V gene encodes CDR1 MNHEY and CDR2 SVGAGI. V lost 4 bases and J 4 bases, leaving 10 bases between the germline ends. The CDR3 region is CASSSTKTTEAFF. For the CDR3, the DNA is TGTGCCAGCAGTTCCACTAAGACCACTGAAGCTTTCTTT.

The V and J genes are TRBV5-1 and TRBJ1-6; D gene uncertain. Germline CDR1 is SGHRS and CDR2 is YFSETQ. V was trimmed by 0 bases and J by 7 bases, leaving 17 bases between them. The CDR3 is 17 residues long. The CDR3 nucleotides read TGCGCCAGCAGCTTGGCCACGAATCGAGGTGGCAATTCACCCCTCCACTTT. This translates into CASSLATNRGGNSPLHF.

V usage is TRBV24-1 and J usage is TRBJ1-1; unclear D gene. Trimming took 3 bases from V and 3 from J, leaving 13 bases between them. Germline lookup yields CDR1 KGHDR and CDR2 SFDVKD. CDR3 size: 15 residues. CDR3 sequence (DNA): TGTGCCACCAGTGATCCCGGATCCGGGGACACTGAAGCTTTCTTT. This sequence encodes CATSDPGSGDTEAFF.